These 11 T cell receptor beta chains originate from one sample sequenced in a study of T-cell reconstitution after alpha-beta-depleted transplantation in children. Preparation of the TCRbeta library was carried out with unique molecular identifiers. Using its own MiXCR run on the PCR reads, TCRdb lists one record per CDR3 protein. The sample includes about 240,000 distinct CDR3 sequences, around 12% of them seen just once. Here the sequenced sample was PBMCs from the stem cell graft donor, taken from the stem cell graft. The receptors derive from a human donor who donated a stem cell graft to a child with acute lymphoblastic leukemia.

This clonotype showed up many times. V and J are TRBV28 and TRBJ2-2; D may be TRBD2 (5 bases). Germline V lookup: CDR1 MDHEN, CDR2 SYDVKM. The V gene lost 2 bases and the J gene lost 4 bases, with 8 bases spanning the gap. The CDR3 spans 14 residues. The CDR3 nucleotides read TGTGCCAGCAGTTTAACGGGGTCCACCGGGGAGCTGTTTTTT. Residues: CASSLTGSTGELFF.

At least ten counts were recorded for this clonotype. The chain joins TRBV28 to TRBJ1-5; no clear D gene. Per germline, CDR1 MDHEN and CDR2 SYDVKM. CDR3 length: 15 residues. V lost 6 bases and J 3 bases, leaving 15 bases between the germline ends. CDR3 DNA sequence: TGTGCCAGCAGCCGGATAGACCGGGACAATCAGCCCCAGCATTTT. Encoded protein: CASSRIDRDNQPQHF.

On this clonotype itself: The junction shows a germline mismatch at one end, possibly a read error. The chain is built from TRBV11-3 and TRBJ2-1; a weak D match, TRBD1 (6 bases). The CDR3 totals 16 residues. The germline V gene has CDR1 SGHNT and CDR2 YENEEA. The chain's CDR3 is CVSSLDSDSSYNEQFF. CDR3 DNA sequence: TGTGTCAGCAGCTTAGATTCGGACAGCTCCTACAATGAGCAGTTCTTC.

The genes are TRBV6-2 or TRBV6-3 and TRBJ2-7; 9 nucleotides line up with TRBD2. V lost 8 bases to trimming and J lost 1 base; unmatched junction nucleotides: 9. The CDR3 is 15 residues long. Germline lookup yields CDR1 MNHEY and CDR2 SVGEGT. The CDR3 DNA reads as TGTGCCAGCGTAAGGGGGACTAGCCGTTCCTACGAGCAGTACTTC. This gives the protein CASVRGTSRSYEQYF.

The chain uses TRBV27 and TRBJ2-3; D remains ambiguous. Germline values: CDR1 MNHEY, CDR2 SMNVEV (reference sequence). V lost 6 bases to trimming and J lost 2 bases, with 15 bases between them. The CDR3 covers 15 residues. CDR3 DNA: TGTGCCAGCAGCCCCACCGCTTTCCACACAGATACGCAGTATTTT. Its translation: CASSPTAFHTDTQYF.

In this sample, this clonotype turned up many times. A junction end diverges from the germline sequence, so it may reflect a read error. The CDR3 region is CASSSGTADTGELFF. CDR3 in DNA: TGTGCTAGCAGCTCCGGGACAGCGGACACCGGGGAGCTGTTTTTT. The V and J genes are TRBV7-7 and TRBJ2-2, with 7 positions matching TRBD1. Germline CDR1 SSHAT, CDR2 FNYEAQ (reference sequence). The CDR3 runs 15 residues.

Ten or more counts support this clonotype. This chain links TRBV15 with TRBJ1-4; D is unresolved. The V and J ends lost 0 bases and 7 bases respectively, with 12 bases between them. This CDR3 region has 15 residues. From germline, CDR1 is LNHNV and CDR2 YYDKDF (reference sequence). CDR3 protein: CATSREARLVEKLFF. CDR3 nucleotides: TGTGCCACCAGCAGAGAAGCGCGGCTAGTTGAAAAACTGTTTTTT.

This clonotype has at least ten counts. The rearrangement joins TRBV12-3 or TRBV12-4 to TRBJ1-5, with 8 positions matching TRBD1. Trimming cost V 7 bases and J 2 bases; bases outside gene matches: 4. The CDR3 contains 14 residues. In DNA form, the CDR3 reads TGTGCCAGCAAAGGACAGGGAGGCAATCAGCCCCAGCATTTT. Protein product: CASKGQGGNQPQHF.

This clonotype was found many times. The rearrangement uses TRBV5-6 and TRBJ1-2; D remains unclear. This CDR3 region has 15 residues. The V end was cut by 8 bases, the J end by 7 bases, with 24 bases between. Germline CDR1 SGHDT, CDR2 YYEEEE. CDR3 region: CASTWFGPQNAGYTF. The CDR3 nucleotides are TGTGCCAGTACCTGGTTCGGCCCGCAAAACGCTGGCTACACCTTC.

This clonotype was seen repeatedly, ten times or more. The genes are TRBV20-1 and TRBJ2-6, with unresolved D. The germline gives CDR1 DFQATT, CDR2 SNEGSKA (reference sequence). Deletions cut 3 bases from V and 3 bases from J, with 21 bases between. The CDR3 loop spans 18 amino acids. The CDR3 spells CSASERRVGFVGANVLTF. Written as DNA, the CDR3 is TGCAGTGCTAGTGAACGCCGGGTAGGCTTTGTTGGGGCCAACGTCCTGACTTTC.

This clonotype was counted many times. This chain connects TRBV20-1 to TRBJ2-1, with 13 nucleotides matching TRBD2. The CDR3 extends over 13 amino acids. Per germline, CDR1 DFQATT and CDR2 SNEGSKA (reference sequence). CDR3 region: CRAGLAGPNEQFF. The CDR3 nucleotides are TGCAGGGCGGGACTAGCGGGACCTAATGAGCAGTTCTTC.